Listed below are T cell receptor beta chains from one sample, sequenced in a study of blood T cell repertoires in COVID-19. Libraries were prepared by immunoSEQ multiplex PCR; TCRdb keeps only in-frame clonotypes and omits some of them. This sample carries 300,000 to 350,000 clones, nearly 90% of them seen once, and the ten largest clones take 4% to 5.5%. What was sequenced was PBMCs or T cells enriched from blood (not recorded which). The receptors come from a woman between 18 and 30 years old with acute COVID-19. The CDR3 runs from the conserved cysteine through the conserved F or W. Fields, in order: CDR3 protein, CDR3 DNA, V gene, clone size, D gene, J gene. The D gene is left open where the match is weak. Clone size appears in some rows only: once, few, many, or a class for an expanded clone.

CDR3: CASSFRGQGNYGYTF
DNA: TGTGCCAGTAGTTTTCGGGGACAGGGGAACTATGGCTACACCTTC
V: TRBV19
size: .
D: TRBD1
J: TRBJ1-2

CDR3: CASSLFVGAPTEAFF
DNA: TGTGCCAGCAGTTTATTTGTAGGGGCCCCCACTGAAGCTTTCTTT
V: TRBV27
size: .
D: .
J: TRBJ1-1

CDR3: CASSYRSGLLGPQHF
DNA: TGTGCCAGCAGTTACCGATCAGGGCTCCTTGGGCCCCAGCATTTT
V: TRBV6-2/TRBV6-3
size: .
D: .
J: TRBJ1-5

CDR3: CASHGPGVRGTEAFF
DNA: TGTGCCAGCCATGGTCCCGGGGTTAGGGGGACTGAAGCTTTCTTT
V: TRBV25-1
size: .
D: .
J: TRBJ1-1

CDR3: CSASGGQYNSPLHF
DNA: TGCAGTGCTAGTGGGGGACAGTATAATTCACCCCTCCACTTT
V: TRBV20-1
size: .
D: TRBD1
J: TRBJ1-6

CDR3: CASSAMTGVGADTQYF
DNA: TGTGCCAGCAGTGCAATGACAGGGGTCGGCGCAGATACGCAGTATTTT
V: TRBV6-4
size: .
D: TRBD1
J: TRBJ2-3

CDR3: CASSQPGTTEALEQYF
DNA: TGTGCCAGCAGCCAACCCGGGACAACGGAGGCCCTCGAGCAGTACTTC
V: TRBV28
size: .
D: .
J: TRBJ2-7

CDR3: CASSQAAHRGAETQYF
DNA: TGCGCCAGCAGCCAAGCCGCCCACAGGGGAGCAGAGACCCAGTACTTC
V: TRBV4-1
size: .
D: TRBD1
J: TRBJ2-5

CDR3: CASSLEVSGDTQETQYF
DNA: TGTGCCAGCAGTTTAGAGGTGAGCGGAGATACACAAGAGACCCAGTACTTC
V: TRBV28
size: .
D: .
J: TRBJ2-5

CDR3: CATSGTGEGGYTF
DNA: TGTGCCACCTCTGGGACAGGGGAAGGTGGCTACACCTTC
V: TRBV10-3
size: .
D: TRBD1
J: TRBJ1-2

CDR3: CASRGLQGGAYEQYF
DNA: TGTGCCAGCAGAGGACTACAGGGGGGGGCCTACGAGCAGTACTTC
V: TRBV27
size: .
D: .
J: TRBJ2-7

CDR3: CASSQEGTSGTREQYF
DNA: TGCGCCAGCAGCCAAGAGGGGACTAGCGGGACCCGGGAGCAGTACTTC
V: TRBV4-1
size: .
D: TRBD2
J: TRBJ2-7

CDR3: CASSILLALANEQFF
DNA: TGTGCCAGTAGTATCCTACTAGCCCTCGCCAATGAGCAGTTCTTC
V: TRBV19
size: .
D: .
J: TRBJ2-1

CDR3: CASSSDRGGTEAFF
DNA: TGTGCCAGTAGTTCCGACAGGGGGGGCACTGAAGCTTTCTTT
V: TRBV19
size: .
D: TRBD1
J: TRBJ1-1

CDR3: CASSLVGRQETQYF
DNA: TGTGCCAGCAGTTTAGTGGGCCGACAAGAGACCCAGTACTTC
V: TRBV27
size: once
D: .
J: TRBJ2-5

CDR3: CASSEWAGNTIYF
DNA: TGTGCCAGCAGTGAATGGGCCGGAAACACCATATATTTT
V: TRBV6-1
size: .
D: .
J: TRBJ1-3

CDR3: CASSILTSGSNEQFF
DNA: TGTGCCAGTAGTATACTGACTAGCGGGAGCAATGAGCAGTTCTTC
V: TRBV19
size: .
D: TRBD2
J: TRBJ2-1

CDR3: CASSYSTGGNTEAFF
DNA: TGTGCCAGCAGCTACTCGACAGGGGGCAACACTGAAGCTTTCTTT
V: TRBV7-6
size: .
D: TRBD1
J: TRBJ1-1

CDR3: CASSSTFLADTQYF
DNA: TGTGCCAGCAGTTCTACCTTCCTCGCAGATACGCAGTATTTT
V: TRBV6-5
size: .
D: .
J: TRBJ2-3

CDR3: CASSFGDLGYEQYF
DNA: TGTGCCAGCAGTTTCGGCGACTTAGGATACGAGCAGTACTTC
V: TRBV27
size: .
D: .
J: TRBJ2-7

CDR3: CASSPGQGANEKLFF
DNA: TGTGCCAGCTCACCAGGACAGGGAGCTAATGAAAAACTGTTTTTT
V: TRBV18
size: .
D: TRBD1
J: TRBJ1-4

CDR3: CASSLSDYHYEQYF
DNA: TGTGCCAGCAGCTTATCCGACTACCACTACGAGCAGTACTTC
V: TRBV7-9
size: .
D: .
J: TRBJ2-7

CDR3: CASSRGDTQYF
DNA: TGTGCCAGCAGCCGGGGGGATACGCAGTATTTT
V: TRBV5-6
size: .
D: .
J: TRBJ2-3

CDR3: CASSLGGYGGDTQYF
DNA: TGTGCCAGCTCTTTGGGCGGGTACGGAGGAGATACGCAGTATTTT
V: TRBV27
size: .
D: .
J: TRBJ2-3